The entry that follows covers one TCR beta chain sequence. The antigen is not known. The germline V gene encodes CDR1 LGHNA and CDR2 YNFKEQ. The CDR3 spans 18 residues. V lost 3 bases and J 2 bases, leaving 20 bases between the germline ends. Samples were taken at baseline and on day 1 of cycles 4 and 7. The data derive from a study of OX40 agonist ivuxolimab in advanced cancers. Study-wide background: Six ivuxolimab dose levels, 0.01 to 10 mg/kg, were given intravenously every 2 weeks. General study results and limits: Relative to CD4+, CD8+ T cells held more expanded clones on average.

TCRdb's table, derived via immunoSEQ multiplex PCR, lists solely in-frame clones and lacks some. This repertoire shows around 81,000 clones, approximately 87% found once; its top ten account for roughly 0.98%. This receptor was identified in an adult with an advanced solid tumor such as melanoma, head and neck, liver or kidney cancer. The V gene is TRBV4-2, the J gene TRBJ2-4; tentatively, D is TRBD1 (6 bases). This sample comprised CD4+ or CD8+ T cells sorted from blood, obtained in a trial of the OX40 agonist ivuxolimab. The CDR3 bases are TGTGCCAGCAGCCAGGATAGGAAGGGGGTTGGGACCAAAAACATTCAGTACTTC. Translated: CASSQDRKGVGTKNIQYF.